This T cell receptor beta chain was retrieved from a study of neoadjuvant anti-PD-1 for oral cavity cancer. Overall study: Patients mostly received three to four biweekly nivolumab doses at 3 mg/kg before surgery. Study-level points and caveats: TCR analyses covered only a few patients per response group. Higher pretreatment Treg/Th17 ratios tracked higher pretreatment blood clonality.

Most tumor samples had roughly 4.5 ug input DNA in two replicates. Some clones are missing from TCRdb's copy, which holds only in-frame ones; the method was immunoSEQ multiplex PCR. Among roughly 12,000 clones, around three fifths were seen once, and the ten largest hold approximately 12%. Per germline, CDR1 SNHLY and CDR2 FYNNEI. The CDR3 extends over 12 amino acids. The germline V and J ends were trimmed by 7 bases and 4 bases, with 8 bases remaining between them. On this clone itself: Its matching antigen is unknown.

The specimen was tumor tissue, collected before nivolumab (anti-PD-1) treatment. The receptor was isolated from a person aged 35-79 years with oral cavity squamous cell carcinoma. This chain links TRBV2 with TRBJ1-5, with D uncertain. The CDR3 region has the DNA TGTGCCAGCACCGGGGAGAATCAGCCCCAGCATTTT. It yields the protein CASTGENQPQHF.